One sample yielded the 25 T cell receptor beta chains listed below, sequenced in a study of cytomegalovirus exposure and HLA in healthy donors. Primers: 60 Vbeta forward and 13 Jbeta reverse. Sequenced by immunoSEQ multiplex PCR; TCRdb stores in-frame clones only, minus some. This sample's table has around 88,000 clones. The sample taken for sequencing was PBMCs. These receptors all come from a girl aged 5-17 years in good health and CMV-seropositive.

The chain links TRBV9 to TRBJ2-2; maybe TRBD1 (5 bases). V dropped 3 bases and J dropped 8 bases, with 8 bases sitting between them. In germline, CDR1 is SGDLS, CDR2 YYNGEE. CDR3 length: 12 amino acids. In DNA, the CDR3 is TGTGCCAGCAGCGCCAGGGTGGGGGAGCTGTTTTTT. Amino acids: CASSARVGELFF.

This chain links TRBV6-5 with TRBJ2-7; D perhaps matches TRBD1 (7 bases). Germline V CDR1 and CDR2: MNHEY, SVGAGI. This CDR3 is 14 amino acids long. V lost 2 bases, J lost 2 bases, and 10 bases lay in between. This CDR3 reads CASSYGRGAYEQYV. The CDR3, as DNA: TGTGCCAGCAGTTACGGCAGGGGGGCCTACGAGCAGTACGTC.

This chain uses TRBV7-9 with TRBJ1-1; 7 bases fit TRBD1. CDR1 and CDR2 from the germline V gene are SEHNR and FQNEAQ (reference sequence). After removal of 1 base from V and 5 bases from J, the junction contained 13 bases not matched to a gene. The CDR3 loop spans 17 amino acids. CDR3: CASSLGGGGKRQTEAFF. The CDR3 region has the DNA TGTGCCAGCAGCTTAGGAGGGGGCGGTAAACGGCAGACTGAAGCTTTCTTT.

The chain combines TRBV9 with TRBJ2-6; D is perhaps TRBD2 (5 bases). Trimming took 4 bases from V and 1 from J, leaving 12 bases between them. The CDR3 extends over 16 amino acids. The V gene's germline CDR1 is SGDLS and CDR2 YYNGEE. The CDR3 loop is CASSPRTGSGANVLTF. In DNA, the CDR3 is TGTGCCAGCAGCCCACGGACTGGATCTGGGGCCAACGTCCTGACTTTC.

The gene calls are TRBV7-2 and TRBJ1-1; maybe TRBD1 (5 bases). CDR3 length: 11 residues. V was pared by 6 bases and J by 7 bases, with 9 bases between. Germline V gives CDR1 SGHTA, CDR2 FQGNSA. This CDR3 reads CASRGGFEAFF. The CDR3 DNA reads TGTGCCAGCAGGGGGGGGTTTGAAGCTTTCTTT.

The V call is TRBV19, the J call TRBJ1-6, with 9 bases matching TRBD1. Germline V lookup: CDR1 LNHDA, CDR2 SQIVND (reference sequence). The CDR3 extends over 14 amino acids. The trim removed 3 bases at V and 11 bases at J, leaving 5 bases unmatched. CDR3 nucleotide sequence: TGTGCCAGTAGTATGGGACAGGGTTTGCCACCCCTCCACTTT. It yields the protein CASSMGQGLPPLHF. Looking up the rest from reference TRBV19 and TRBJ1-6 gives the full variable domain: DGGITQSPKYLFRKEGQNVTLSCEQNLNHDAMYWYRQDPGQGLRLIYYSQIVNDFQKGDIAEGYSVSREKKESFPLTVTSAQKNPTAFYLCASSMGQGLPPLHFGNGTRLTVT.

The chain's CDR3 is CASSFHWTGYQPQHF. CDR3 in DNA: TGTGCCAGCAGCTTTCATTGGACAGGGTATCAGCCCCAGCATTTT. J is TRBJ1-5 and V is TRBV7-3; 8 nucleotides align to TRBD1. This CDR3 has 15 amino acids. Germline V gives CDR1 SGHTA, CDR2 FQGTGA. The V and J ends lost 3 bases and 5 bases, in that order; junction bases with no gene match: 6.

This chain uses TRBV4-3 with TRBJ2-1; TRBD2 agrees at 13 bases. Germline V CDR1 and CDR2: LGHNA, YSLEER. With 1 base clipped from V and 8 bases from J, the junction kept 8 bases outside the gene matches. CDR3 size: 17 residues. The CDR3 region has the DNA TGCGCCAGCAGCCAAGGGCAAGGGACTAGCGGGGCCTATGAGCAGTTCTTC. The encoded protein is CASSQGQGTSGAYEQFF.

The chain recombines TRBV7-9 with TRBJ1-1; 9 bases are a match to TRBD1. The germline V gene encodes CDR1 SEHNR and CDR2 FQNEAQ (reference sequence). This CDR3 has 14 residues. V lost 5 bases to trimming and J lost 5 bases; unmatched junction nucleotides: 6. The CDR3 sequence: CASSKQGAYTEAFF. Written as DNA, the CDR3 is TGTGCCAGCAGCAAACAGGGGGCGTATACTGAAGCTTTCTTT.

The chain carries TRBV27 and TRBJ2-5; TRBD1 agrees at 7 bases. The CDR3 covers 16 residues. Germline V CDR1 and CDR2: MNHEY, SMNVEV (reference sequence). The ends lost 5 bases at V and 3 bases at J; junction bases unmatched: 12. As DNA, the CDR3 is TGTGCCAGCAGTCCGGACAGGAAACTGGGAGAAGAGACCCAGTACTTC. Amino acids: CASSPDRKLGEETQYF.

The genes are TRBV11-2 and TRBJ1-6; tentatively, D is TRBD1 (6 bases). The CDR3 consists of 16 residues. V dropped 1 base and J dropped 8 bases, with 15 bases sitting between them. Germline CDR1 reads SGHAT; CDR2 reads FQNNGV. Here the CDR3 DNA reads TGTGCCAGCAGCTTAGTGGGGGGGGCAGTTCATTCACCCCTCCACTTT. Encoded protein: CASSLVGGAVHSPLHF.

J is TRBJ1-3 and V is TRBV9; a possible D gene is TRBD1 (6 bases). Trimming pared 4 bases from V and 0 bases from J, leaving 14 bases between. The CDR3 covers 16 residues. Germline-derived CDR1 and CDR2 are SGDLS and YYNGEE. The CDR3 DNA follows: TGTGCCAGCAGCCCGGGGGGCACTTACTCTGGAAACACCATATATTTT. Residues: CASSPGGTYSGNTIYF.

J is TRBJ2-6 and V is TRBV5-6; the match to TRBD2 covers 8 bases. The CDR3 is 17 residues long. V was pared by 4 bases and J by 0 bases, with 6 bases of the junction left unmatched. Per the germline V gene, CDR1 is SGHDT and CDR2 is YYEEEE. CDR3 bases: TGTGCCAGCAGCCGGGGGGGTGCGAGCTCTGGGGCCAACGTCCTGACTTTC. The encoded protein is CASSRGGASSGANVLTF. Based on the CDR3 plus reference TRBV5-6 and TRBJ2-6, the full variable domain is DAGVTQSPTHLIKTRGQQVTLRCSPKSGHDTVSWYQQALGQGPQFIFQYYEEEERQRGNFPDRFSGHQFPNYSSELNVNALLLGDSALYLCASSRGGASSGANVLTFGAGSRLTVL.

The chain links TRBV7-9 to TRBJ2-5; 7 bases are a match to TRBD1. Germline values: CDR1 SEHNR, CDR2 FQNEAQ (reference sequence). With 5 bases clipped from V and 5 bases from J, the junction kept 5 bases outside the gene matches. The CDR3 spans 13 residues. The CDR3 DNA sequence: TGTGCCAGCAGCCCCACAGGGGCGGAGACCCAGTACTTC. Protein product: CASSPTGAETQYF.

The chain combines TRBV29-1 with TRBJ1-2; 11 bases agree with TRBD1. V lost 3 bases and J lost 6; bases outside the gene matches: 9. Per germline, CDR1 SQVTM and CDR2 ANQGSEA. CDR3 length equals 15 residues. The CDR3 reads CSVEGQGGAKDGYTF. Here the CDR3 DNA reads TGCAGCGTTGAGGGACAGGGGGGAGCGAAGGATGGCTACACCTTC.

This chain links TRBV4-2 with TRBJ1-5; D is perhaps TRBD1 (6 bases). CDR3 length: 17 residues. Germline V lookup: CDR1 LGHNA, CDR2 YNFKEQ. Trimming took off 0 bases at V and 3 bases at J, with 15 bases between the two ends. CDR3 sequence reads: CASSQDSKGVVNQPQHF. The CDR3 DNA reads TGTGCCAGCAGCCAAGATTCAAAGGGGGTCGTCAATCAGCCCCAGCATTTT.

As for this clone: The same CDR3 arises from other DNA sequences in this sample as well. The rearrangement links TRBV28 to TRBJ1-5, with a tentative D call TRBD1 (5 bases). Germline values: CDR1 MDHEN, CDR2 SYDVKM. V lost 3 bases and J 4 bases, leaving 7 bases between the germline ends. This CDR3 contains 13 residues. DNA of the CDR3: TGTGCCAGCAGTTTCTCAGGGAATCAGCCCCAGCATTTT. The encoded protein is CASSFSGNQPQHF.

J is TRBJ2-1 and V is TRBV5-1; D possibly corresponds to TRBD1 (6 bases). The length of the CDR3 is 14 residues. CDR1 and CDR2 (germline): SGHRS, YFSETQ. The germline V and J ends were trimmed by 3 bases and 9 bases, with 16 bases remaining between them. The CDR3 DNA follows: TGCGCCAGCAGCTCAAACAGGGTTATCAGTGAGCAGTTCTTC. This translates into CASSSNRVISEQFF.

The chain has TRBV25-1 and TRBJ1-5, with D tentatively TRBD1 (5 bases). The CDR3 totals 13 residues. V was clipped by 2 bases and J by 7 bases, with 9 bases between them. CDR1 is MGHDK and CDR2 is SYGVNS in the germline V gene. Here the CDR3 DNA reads TGTGCCAGCAGTGAAGGAGGGGCCCAGCCCCAGCATTTT. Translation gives CASSEGGAQPQHF. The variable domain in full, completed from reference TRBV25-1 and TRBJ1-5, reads EADIYQTPRYLVIGTGKKITLECSQTMGHDKMYWYQQDPGMELHLIHYSYGVNSTEKGDLSSESTVSRIRTEHFPLTLESARPSHTSQYLCASSEGGAQPQHFGDGTRLSIL.

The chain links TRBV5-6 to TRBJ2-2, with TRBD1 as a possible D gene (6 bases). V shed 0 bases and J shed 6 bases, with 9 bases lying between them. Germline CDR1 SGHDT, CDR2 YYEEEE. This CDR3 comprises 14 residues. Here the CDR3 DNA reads TGTGCCAGCAGCTTGGTAGGGGGATCCGGGGAGCTGTTTTTT. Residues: CASSLVGGSGELFF.

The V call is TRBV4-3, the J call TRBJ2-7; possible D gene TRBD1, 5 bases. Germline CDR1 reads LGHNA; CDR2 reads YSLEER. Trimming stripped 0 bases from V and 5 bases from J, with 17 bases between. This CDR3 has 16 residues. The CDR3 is CASSQDKIGVANEQYF. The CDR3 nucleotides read TGCGCCAGCAGCCAAGATAAAATAGGGGTAGCCAACGAGCAGTACTTC.

Written as DNA, the CDR3 is TGCGCCAGCAGCGCATTCAGGGGGTTGACCTACGAGCAGTACTTC. Protein: CASSAFRGLTYEQYF. This sequence joins TRBV4-1 and TRBJ2-7, with 7 bases identical to TRBD1. The CDR3 length is 15 residues. Germline lookup yields CDR1 MGHRA and CDR2 YSYEKL. The V segment lost 5 bases and the J segment 2 bases; nucleotides outside the gene matches: 9.

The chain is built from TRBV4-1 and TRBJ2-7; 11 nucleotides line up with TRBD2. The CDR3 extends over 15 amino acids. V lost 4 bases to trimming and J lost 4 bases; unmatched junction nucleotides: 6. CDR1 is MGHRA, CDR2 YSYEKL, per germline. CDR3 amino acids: CASSLETSGVYEQYV. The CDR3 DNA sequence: TGCGCCAGCAGCCTGGAGACTAGCGGGGTTTACGAGCAGTACGTC.

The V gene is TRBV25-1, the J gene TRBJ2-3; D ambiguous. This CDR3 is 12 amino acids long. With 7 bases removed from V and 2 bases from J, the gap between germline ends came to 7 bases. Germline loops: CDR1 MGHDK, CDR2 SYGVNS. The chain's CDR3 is CASTFHTDTQYF. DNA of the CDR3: TGTGCCAGCACATTTCACACAGATACGCAGTATTTT.

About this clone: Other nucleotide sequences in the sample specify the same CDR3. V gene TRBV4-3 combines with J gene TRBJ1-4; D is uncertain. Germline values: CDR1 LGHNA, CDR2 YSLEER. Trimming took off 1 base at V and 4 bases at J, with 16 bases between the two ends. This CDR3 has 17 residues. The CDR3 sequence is CASSQVPVGRLNEKLFF. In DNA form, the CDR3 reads TGCGCCAGCAGCCAAGTCCCGGTTGGAAGACTTAATGAAAAACTGTTTTTT.